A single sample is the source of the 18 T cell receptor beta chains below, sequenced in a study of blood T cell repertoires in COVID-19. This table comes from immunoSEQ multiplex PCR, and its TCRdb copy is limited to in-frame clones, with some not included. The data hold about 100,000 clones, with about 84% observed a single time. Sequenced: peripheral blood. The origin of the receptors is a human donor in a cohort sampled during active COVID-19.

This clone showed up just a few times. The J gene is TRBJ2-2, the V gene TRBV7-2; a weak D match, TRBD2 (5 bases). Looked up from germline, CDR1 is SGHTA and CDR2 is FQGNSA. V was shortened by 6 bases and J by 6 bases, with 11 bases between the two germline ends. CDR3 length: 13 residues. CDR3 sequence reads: CASSSDWAGELFF. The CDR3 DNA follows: TGTGCCAGCAGTTCGGACTGGGCCGGGGAGCTGTTTTTT. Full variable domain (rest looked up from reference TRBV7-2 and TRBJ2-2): GAGVSQSPSNKVTEKGKDVELRCDPISGHTALYWYRQSLGQGLEFLIYFQGNSAPDKSGLPSDRFSAERTGGSVSTLTIQRTQQEDSAVYLCASSSDWAGELFFGEGSRLTVL.

CDR3 nucleotides: TGTGCCAGCAGTCCACAGGTCAATTCACCCCTCCACTTT. Translating gives CASSPQVNSPLHF. The V gene is TRBV12-3 or TRBV12-4, the J gene TRBJ1-6, with a tentative D call TRBD1 (5 bases). The V gene lost 5 bases and the J gene lost 7 bases, with 9 bases spanning the gap. This CDR3 has 13 residues.

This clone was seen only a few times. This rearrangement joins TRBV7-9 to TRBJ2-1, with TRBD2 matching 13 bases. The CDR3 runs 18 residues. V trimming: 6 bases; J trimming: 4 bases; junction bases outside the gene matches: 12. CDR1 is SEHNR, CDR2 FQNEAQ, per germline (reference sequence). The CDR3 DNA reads TGTGCCAGCAGTCGGCCGACTAGCGGGAGGATCGGGTACAATGAGCAGTTCTTC. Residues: CASSRPTSGRIGYNEQFF.

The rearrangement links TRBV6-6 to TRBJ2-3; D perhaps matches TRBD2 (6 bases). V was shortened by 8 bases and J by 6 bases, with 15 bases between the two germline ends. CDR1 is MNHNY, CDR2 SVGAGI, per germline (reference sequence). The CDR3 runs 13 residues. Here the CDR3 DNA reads TGTGCCAGCGGTGGCCGCGGGACGGATACGCAGTATTTT. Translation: CASGGRGTDTQYF.

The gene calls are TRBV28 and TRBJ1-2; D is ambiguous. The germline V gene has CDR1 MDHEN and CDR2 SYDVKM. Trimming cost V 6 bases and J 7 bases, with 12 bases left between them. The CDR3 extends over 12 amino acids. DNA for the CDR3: TGTGCCAGCAGGCCACAATGGTTTGGCTACACCTTC. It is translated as CASRPQWFGYTF.

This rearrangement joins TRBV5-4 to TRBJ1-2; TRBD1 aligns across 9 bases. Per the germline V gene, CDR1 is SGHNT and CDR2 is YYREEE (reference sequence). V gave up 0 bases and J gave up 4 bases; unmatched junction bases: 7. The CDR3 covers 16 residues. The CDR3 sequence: CASSLAGQGSGYGYTF. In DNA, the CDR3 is TGTGCCAGCAGCTTGGCGGGACAGGGTTCGGGCTATGGCTACACCTTC.

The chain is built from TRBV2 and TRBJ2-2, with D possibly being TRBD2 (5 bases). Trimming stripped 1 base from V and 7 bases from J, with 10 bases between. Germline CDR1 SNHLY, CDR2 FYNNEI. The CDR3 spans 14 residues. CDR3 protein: CASSEVGGRGELFF. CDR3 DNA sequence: TGTGCCAGCAGTGAAGTAGGAGGACGCGGGGAGCTGTTTTTT.

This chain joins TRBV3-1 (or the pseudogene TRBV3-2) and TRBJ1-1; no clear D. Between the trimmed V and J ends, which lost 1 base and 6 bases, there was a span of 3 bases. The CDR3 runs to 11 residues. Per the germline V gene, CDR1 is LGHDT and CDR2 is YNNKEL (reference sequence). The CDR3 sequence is CASSQASEAFF. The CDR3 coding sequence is TGTGCCAGCAGCCAAGCTTCTGAAGCTTTCTTT.

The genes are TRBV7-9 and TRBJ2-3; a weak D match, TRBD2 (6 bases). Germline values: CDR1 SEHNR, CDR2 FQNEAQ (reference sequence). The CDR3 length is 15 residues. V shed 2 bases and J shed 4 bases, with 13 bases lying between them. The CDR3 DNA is TGTGCCAGCAGCTTATCCCGGGAGTGGGCAGATACGCAGTATTTT. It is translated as CASSLSREWADTQYF.

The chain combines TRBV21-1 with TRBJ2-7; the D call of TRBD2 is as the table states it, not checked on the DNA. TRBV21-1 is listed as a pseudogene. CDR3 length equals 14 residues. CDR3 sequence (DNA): TGTGCCAGCAGCAAAGTGCGGGGGCCCTACGAGCAGTACTTC. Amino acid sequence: CASSKVRGPYEQYF.

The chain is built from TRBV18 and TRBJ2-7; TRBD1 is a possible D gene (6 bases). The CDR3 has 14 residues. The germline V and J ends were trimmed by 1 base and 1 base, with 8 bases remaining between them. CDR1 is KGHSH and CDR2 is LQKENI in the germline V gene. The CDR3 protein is CASSPLDSSYEQYF. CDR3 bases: TGTGCCAGCTCACCACTGGACAGTTCCTACGAGCAGTACTTC.

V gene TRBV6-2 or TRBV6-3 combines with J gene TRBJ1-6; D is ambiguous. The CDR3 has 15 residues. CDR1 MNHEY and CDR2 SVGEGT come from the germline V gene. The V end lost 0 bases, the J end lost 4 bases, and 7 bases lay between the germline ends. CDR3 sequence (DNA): TGTGCCAGCAGTTACTCGCAGACATATAATTCACCCCTCCACTTT. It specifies CASSYSQTYNSPLHF.

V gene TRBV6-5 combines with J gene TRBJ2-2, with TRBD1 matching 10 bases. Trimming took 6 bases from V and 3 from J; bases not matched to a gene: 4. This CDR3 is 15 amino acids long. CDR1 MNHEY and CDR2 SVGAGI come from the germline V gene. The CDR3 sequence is CASRKGTGDTGELFF. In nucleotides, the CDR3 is TGTGCCAGCAGAAAAGGGACAGGGGACACCGGGGAGCTGTTTTTT.

The CDR3 loop reads CASSTPRGSKETQYF. The CDR3 nucleotides read TGTGCCAGTAGTACCCCGCGGGGGTCGAAAGAGACCCAGTACTTC. The gene calls are TRBV19 and TRBJ2-5; 7 bases align to TRBD2. The V segment lost 4 bases and the J segment 3 bases; nucleotides outside the gene matches: 8. The CDR3 loop spans 15 amino acids. In germline, CDR1 is LNHDA, CDR2 SQIVND (reference sequence).

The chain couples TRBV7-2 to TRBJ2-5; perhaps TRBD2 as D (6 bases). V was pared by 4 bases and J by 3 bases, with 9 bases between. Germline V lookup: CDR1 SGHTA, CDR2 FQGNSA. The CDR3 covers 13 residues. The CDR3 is CASSWGLKETQYF. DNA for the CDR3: TGTGCCAGCAGCTGGGGACTTAAAGAGACCCAGTACTTC. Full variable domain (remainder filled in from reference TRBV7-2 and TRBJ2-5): GAGVSQSPSNKVTEKGKDVELRCDPISGHTALYWYRQSLGQGLEFLIYFQGNSAPDKSGLPSDRFSAERTGGSVSTLTIQRTQQEDSAVYLCASSWGLKETQYFGPGTRLLVL.

As DNA, the CDR3 is TGTGCCAGCACCTTCGGACAGGGGGAAGCTTTCTTT. It yields the protein CASTFGQGEAFF. The chain couples TRBV3-1 (or the pseudogene TRBV3-2) to TRBJ1-1, with 9 bases that match TRBD1. Germline V lookup: CDR1 LGHDT, CDR2 YNNKEL (reference sequence). J lost 8 bases, V lost 7 bases, and 5 bases had no gene match. CDR3 size: 12 residues.

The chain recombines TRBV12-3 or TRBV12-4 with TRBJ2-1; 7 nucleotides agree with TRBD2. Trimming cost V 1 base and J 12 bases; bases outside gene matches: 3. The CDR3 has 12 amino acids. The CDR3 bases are TGTGCCAGCAGTTTAGGAGGGAGGGGGCAGTTCTTC. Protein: CASSLGGRGQFF.

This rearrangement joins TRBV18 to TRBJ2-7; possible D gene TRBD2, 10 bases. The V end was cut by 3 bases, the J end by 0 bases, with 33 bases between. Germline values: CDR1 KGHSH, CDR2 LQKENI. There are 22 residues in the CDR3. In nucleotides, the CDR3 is TGTGCCAGCTCACCTACAGGGGGCTACTCCGGGACTAGCGCGACCCGCTCCTACGAGCAGTACTTC. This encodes CASSPTGGYSGTSATRSYEQYF.